Following are 18 T cell receptor beta chains from one sample sequenced in a study of blood T cell repertoires in COVID-19. Produced via immunoSEQ multiplex PCR; TCRdb's table is partial and in-frame only. The sample lists under 350,000 clones; 80% to 95% were seen once. The material sequenced was peripheral blood. Receptors originate from a woman aged 30 to 39 with COVID-19, enrolled during active disease.

The rearrangement joins TRBV7-2 to TRBJ2-3, with 11 positions matching TRBD2. The V gene's germline CDR1 is SGHTA and CDR2 FQGNSA. V was clipped by 4 bases and J by 2 bases; unmatched bases: 8. This CDR3 spans 17 amino acids. The CDR3 here is CASSSDLAGGYTDTQYF. CDR3 nucleotide sequence: TGTGCCAGCAGCTCTGATTTAGCGGGAGGGTACACAGATACGCAGTATTTT.

The chain joins TRBV28 to TRBJ1-1; D call uncertain. V was pared by 3 bases and J by 3 bases, with 5 bases between. The CDR3 spans 12 residues. Per the germline V gene, CDR1 is MDHEN and CDR2 is SYDVKM. CDR3 sequence: CASSFPDTEAFF. The CDR3 DNA sequence: TGTGCCAGCAGTTTTCCTGACACTGAAGCTTTCTTT.

The chain carries TRBV5-4 and TRBJ2-2; TRBD2 might be the D (5 bases). The CDR3 length is 16 residues. Trimming left V 3 bases short and J 3 bases short, with 15 bases between. Germline loops: CDR1 SGHNT, CDR2 YYREEE (reference sequence). CDR3 protein: CASSWPEERDTGELFF. The CDR3 nucleotides read TGTGCCAGCAGCTGGCCGGAGGAGAGGGACACCGGGGAGCTGTTTTTT.

The chain links TRBV19 to TRBJ1-5; 8 bases are shared with TRBD1. Germline loops: CDR1 LNHDA, CDR2 SQIVND (reference sequence). This CDR3 has 14 residues. V lost 4 bases to trimming and J lost 4 bases; unmatched junction nucleotides: 3. This CDR3 reads CASSRQGLNQPQHF. The CDR3 DNA is TGTGCCAGTAGTAGACAGGGGCTTAATCAGCCCCAGCATTTT.

The rearrangement joins TRBV19 to TRBJ1-1; tentatively, D is TRBD1 (6 bases). CDR1 is LNHDA and CDR2 is SQIVND in the germline V gene (reference sequence). The CDR3 is 19 residues long. Trimming shortened V by 7 bases and J by 0 bases, and 27 bases separated the two germline ends. CDR3 nucleotides: TGTGCCAGTACTCCGCCGAGGACAGACTTCAATTCTTTGAACACTGAAGCTTTCTTT. Amino acids: CASTPPRTDFNSLNTEAFF. The whole variable domain, remainder taken from reference TRBV19 and TRBJ1-1, is DGGITQSPKYLFRKEGQNVTLSCEQNLNHDAMYWYRQDPGQGLRLIYYSQIVNDFQKGDIAEGYSVSREKKESFPLTVTSAQKNPTAFYLCASTPPRTDFNSLNTEAFFGQGTRLTVV.

V and J are TRBV6-5 and TRBJ2-7, with 8 bases aligning to TRBD2. Per germline, CDR1 MNHEY and CDR2 SVGAGI. The J segment lost 4 bases and the V segment lost 6 bases, leaving 8 bases of the junction unmatched. This CDR3 is 14 amino acids long. The CDR3 sequence: CASRSSGLGYEQYF. The CDR3, as DNA: TGTGCCAGCAGGAGCTCGGGACTAGGGTACGAGCAGTACTTC.

This chain uses TRBV29-1 with TRBJ2-2; D perhaps matches TRBD2 (7 bases). Germline V gives CDR1 SQVTM, CDR2 ANQGSEA. Trimming shortened V by 4 bases and J by 5 bases, and 17 bases separated the two germline ends. This CDR3 contains 15 residues. The DNA for the CDR3 is TGCAGCGTTGCCCAAAGGAGGGGGGGGACCGGGGAGCTGTTTTTT. Translated, it gives CSVAQRRGGTGELFF.

The chain combines TRBV10-3 with TRBJ2-5; 8 bases line up with TRBD1. Germline V lookup: CDR1 ENHRY, CDR2 SYGVKD. The junction had 5 bases not matched to a gene; V was cut back by 3 bases and J by 2 bases. This CDR3 contains 15 residues. CDR3: CAISDPRQGQETQYF. In DNA, the CDR3 is TGTGCCATCAGTGATCCGCGACAGGGGCAAGAGACCCAGTACTTC.

The genes are TRBV3-1 (or the pseudogene TRBV3-2) and TRBJ1-2; D is ambiguous. V dropped 0 bases and J dropped 4 bases, with 9 bases sitting between them. This CDR3 spans 14 amino acids. Germline-derived CDR1 and CDR2 are LGHDT and YNNKEL (reference sequence). The CDR3: CASSQDTRGYGYTF. Here the CDR3 DNA reads TGTGCCAGCAGCCAAGATACTCGGGGCTATGGCTACACCTTC.

This sequence joins TRBV5-4 and TRBJ2-7; the D gene is possibly TRBD2 (6 bases). The CDR3 spans 14 residues. Trimming took off 4 bases at V and 6 bases at J, with 17 bases between the two ends. CDR1 and CDR2 (germline): SGHNT, YYREEE (reference sequence). CDR3 region: CASSPGLPAVEQYF. CDR3 nucleotide sequence: TGTGCCAGCAGCCCGGGACTGCCGGCGGTCGAGCAGTACTTC.

This rearrangement joins TRBV6-5 to TRBJ1-1, with 8 nucleotides matching TRBD1. Germline V gene data show CDR1 as MNHEY and CDR2 as SVGAGI. CDR3 length equals 15 residues. J lost 1 base, V lost 2 bases, and 3 bases had no gene match. This chain's CDR3 is CASSYAGQENTEAFF. The CDR3 DNA follows: TGTGCCAGCAGTTACGCGGGACAGGAGAACACTGAAGCTTTCTTT.

The chain recombines TRBV29-1 with TRBJ2-5; 9 positions match TRBD1. Losses at the gene ends were 3 bases for V and 5 bases for J; bases not matched to a gene: 7. The CDR3 runs 14 residues. Germline-derived CDR1 and CDR2 are SQVTM and ANQGSEA. CDR3 nucleotide sequence: TGCAGCGTTGACGGGGACAGGGATGGTGAGACCCAGTACTTC. This gives the protein CSVDGDRDGETQYF.

This sequence joins TRBV6-5 and TRBJ1-5, with D maybe TRBD1 (5 bases). The V end was cut by 6 bases, the J end by 4 bases, with 16 bases between. Germline CDR1 reads MNHEY; CDR2 reads SVGAGI. The CDR3 extends over 15 amino acids. CDR3 nucleotide sequence: TGTGCCAGCAGGGTACAGGAGACCCTGAATCAGCCCCAGCATTTT. It encodes CASRVQETLNQPQHF.

The chain carries TRBV24-1 and TRBJ1-2; 8 bases map to TRBD1. Germline V gene lookup returns CDR1 KGHDR and CDR2 SFDVKD. Trimming at V came to 6 bases and at J to 5 bases, leaving 10 bases not matched to a gene. The CDR3 is 15 residues long. For the CDR3, the DNA is TGTGCCACCAGTTTCTCAGGGGGCAGGTGGTATGGCTACACCTTC. Amino acid sequence: CATSFSGGRWYGYTF.

In its sample, this clone was seen once. The chain joins TRBV5-1 to TRBJ2-5; D is unclear. The CDR3 is 13 residues long. CDR1 is SGHRS, CDR2 YFSETQ, per germline. Trimming pared 0 bases from V and 5 bases from J, leaving 8 bases between. The chain's CDR3 is CASSLAHAETQYF. CDR3 bases: TGCGCCAGCAGCTTGGCCCACGCGGAGACCCAGTACTTC.

This chain links TRBV4-1 with TRBJ1-5, with 7 bases identical to TRBD1. The germline V gene has CDR1 MGHRA and CDR2 YSYEKL. The CDR3 extends over 15 amino acids. After removal of 1 base from V and 3 bases from J, the junction contained 3 bases not matched to a gene. CDR3 coding DNA: TGCGCCAGCAGCCAAGCGACAGGGAACAATCAGCCCCAGCATTTT. As protein: CASSQATGNNQPQHF.

The chain couples TRBV2 to TRBJ2-7, with D possibly matching TRBD2 (5 bases). The ends were cut back, 7 bases at V and 4 bases at J, with 14 bases in the middle. Germline V gives CDR1 SNHLY, CDR2 FYNNEI. CDR3 length: 13 amino acids. The chain's CDR3 is CASTSRTAYEQYF. The CDR3 region has the DNA TGTGCCAGCACCTCCCGGACTGCGTACGAGCAGTACTTC.

This clone was counted between two and nine times. The chain links TRBV29-1 to TRBJ2-2; 12 bases match TRBD2. There are 12 residues in the CDR3. Germline CDR1 is SQVTM and CDR2 is ANQGSEA. Here the CDR3 reads CRTSGRTGELFF. DNA of the CDR3: TGCAGGACTAGCGGGAGAACTGGGGAGCTGTTTTTT.